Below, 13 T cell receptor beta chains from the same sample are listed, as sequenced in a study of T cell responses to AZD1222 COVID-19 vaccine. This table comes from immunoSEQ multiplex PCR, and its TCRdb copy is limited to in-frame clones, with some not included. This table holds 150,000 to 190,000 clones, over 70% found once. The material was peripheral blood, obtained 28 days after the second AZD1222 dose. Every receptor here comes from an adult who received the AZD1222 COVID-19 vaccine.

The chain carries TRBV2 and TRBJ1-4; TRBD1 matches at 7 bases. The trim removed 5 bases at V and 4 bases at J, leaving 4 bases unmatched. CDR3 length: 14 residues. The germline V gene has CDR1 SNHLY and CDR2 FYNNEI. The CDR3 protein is CASSRDRDNEKLFF. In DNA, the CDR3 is TGTGCCAGCAGTAGAGACAGGGATAATGAAAAACTGTTTTTT. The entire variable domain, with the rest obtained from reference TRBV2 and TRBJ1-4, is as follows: EPEVTQTPSHQVTQMGQEVILRCVPISNHLYFYWYRQILGQKVEFLVSFYNNEISEKSEIFDDQFSVERPDGSNFTLKIRSTKLEDSAMYFCASSRDRDNEKLFFGSGTQLSVL.

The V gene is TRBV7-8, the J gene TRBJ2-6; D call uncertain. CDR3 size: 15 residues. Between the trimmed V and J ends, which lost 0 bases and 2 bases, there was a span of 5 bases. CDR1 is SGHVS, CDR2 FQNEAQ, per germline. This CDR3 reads CASSLAGPGANVLTF. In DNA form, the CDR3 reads TGTGCCAGCAGCTTAGCAGGGCCTGGGGCCAACGTCCTGACTTTC.

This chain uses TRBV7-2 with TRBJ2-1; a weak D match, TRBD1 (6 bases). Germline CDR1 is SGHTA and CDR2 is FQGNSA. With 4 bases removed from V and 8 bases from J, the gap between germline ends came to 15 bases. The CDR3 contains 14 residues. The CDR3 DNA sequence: TGTGCCAGCAGCTCATCTGGACAGTTCGATGAGCAGTTCTTC. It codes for CASSSSGQFDEQFF.

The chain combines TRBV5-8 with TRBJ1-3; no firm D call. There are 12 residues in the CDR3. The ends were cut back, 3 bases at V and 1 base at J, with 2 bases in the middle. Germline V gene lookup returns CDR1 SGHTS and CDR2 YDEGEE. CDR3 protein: CASSYSGNTIYF. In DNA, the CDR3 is TGTGCCAGCAGCTATTCTGGAAACACCATATATTTT.

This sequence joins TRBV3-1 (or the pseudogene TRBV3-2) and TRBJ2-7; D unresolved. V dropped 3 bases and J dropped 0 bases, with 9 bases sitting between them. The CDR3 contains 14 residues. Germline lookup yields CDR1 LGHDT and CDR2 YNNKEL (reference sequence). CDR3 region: CASSQGSSSYEQYF. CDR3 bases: TGTGCCAGCAGCCAGGGTAGCAGCTCCTACGAGCAGTACTTC.

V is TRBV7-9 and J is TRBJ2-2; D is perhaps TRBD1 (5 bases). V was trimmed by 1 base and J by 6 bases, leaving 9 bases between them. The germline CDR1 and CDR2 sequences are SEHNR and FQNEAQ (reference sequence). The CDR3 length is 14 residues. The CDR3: CASSLDLGPGELFF. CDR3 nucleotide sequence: TGTGCCAGCAGCTTAGATTTGGGGCCCGGGGAGCTGTTTTTT.

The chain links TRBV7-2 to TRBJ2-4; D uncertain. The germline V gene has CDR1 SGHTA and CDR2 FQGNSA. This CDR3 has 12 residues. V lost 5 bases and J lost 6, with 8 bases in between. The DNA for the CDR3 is TGTGCCAGCAGCCCCTCAAGAAACATTCAGTACTTC. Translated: CASSPSRNIQYF.

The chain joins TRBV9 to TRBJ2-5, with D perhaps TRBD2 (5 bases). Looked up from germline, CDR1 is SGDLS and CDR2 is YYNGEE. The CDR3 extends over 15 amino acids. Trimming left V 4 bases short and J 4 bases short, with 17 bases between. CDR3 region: CASSPRIGISETQYF. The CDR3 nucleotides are TGTGCCAGCAGCCCCCGTATCGGGATTTCAGAGACCCAGTACTTC.

CDR3 sequence (DNA): TGTGCCAGCAGCTTAGTGGGACTAGCGGGAATTTTGCGAAACAATGAGCAGTTCTTC. Protein sequence: CASSLVGLAGILRNNEQFF. The chain carries TRBV7-2 and TRBJ2-1; 13 bases line up with TRBD2. This CDR3 is built from 19 residues. V dropped 1 base and J dropped 5; count of bases not matched to a gene: 11. Germline V gives CDR1 SGHTA, CDR2 FQGNSA.

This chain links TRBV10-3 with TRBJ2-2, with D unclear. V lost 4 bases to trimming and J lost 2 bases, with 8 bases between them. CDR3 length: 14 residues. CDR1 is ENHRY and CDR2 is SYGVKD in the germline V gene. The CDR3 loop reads CAISVTENTGELFF. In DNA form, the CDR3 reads TGTGCCATCAGTGTCACAGAAAACACCGGGGAGCTGTTTTTT.

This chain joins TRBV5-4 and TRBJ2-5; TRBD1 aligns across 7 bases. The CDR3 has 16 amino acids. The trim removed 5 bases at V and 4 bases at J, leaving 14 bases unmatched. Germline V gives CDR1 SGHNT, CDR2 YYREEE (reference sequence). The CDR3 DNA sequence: TGTGCCAGCAGTTCGAACAGGGGCCCTGTTACAGAGACCCAGTACTTC. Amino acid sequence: CASSSNRGPVTETQYF.

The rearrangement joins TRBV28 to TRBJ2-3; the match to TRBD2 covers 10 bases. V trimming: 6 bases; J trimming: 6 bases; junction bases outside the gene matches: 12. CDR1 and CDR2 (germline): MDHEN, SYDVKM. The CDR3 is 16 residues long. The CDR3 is CASRRSSGRGMDTQYF. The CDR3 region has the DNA TGTGCCAGCAGGCGCTCTAGCGGGAGAGGTATGGATACGCAGTATTTT.

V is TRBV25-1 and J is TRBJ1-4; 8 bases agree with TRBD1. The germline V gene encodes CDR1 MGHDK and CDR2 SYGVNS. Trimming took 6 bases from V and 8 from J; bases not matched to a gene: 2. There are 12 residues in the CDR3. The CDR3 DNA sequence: TGTGCCAGCAGGGCAGGGGGCGAAAAACTGTTTTTT. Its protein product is CASRAGGEKLFF.